The 25 T cell receptor beta chains reported below all come from one sample, sequenced in a study of spatial heterogeneity in lung cancer. Time point noted: sample taken at primary tumor resection. Study-level points and caveats: Mutation tallies in tumors tracked expanded intratumoral alpha and beta TCR counts.

For these TCRs, the target antigens are not known. TCRdb independently ran MiXCR on the 5' RACE reads; one entry per CDR3 protein. The data hold 5,000 to 7,000 distinct CDR3 sequences, with 14% observed a single time. Sequenced material: lung tumor tissue, taken at surgery. The receptors were sampled from a male donor with early-stage non-small cell lung cancer.

By proportion, this clonotype is medium-sized. This beta chain is a stray read from a library made for alpha chains; its abundance is not meaningful. J is TRBJ2-3 and V is TRBV18, with D tentatively TRBD2 (6 bases). Germline lookup yields CDR1 KGHSH and CDR2 LQKENI. The CDR3 runs to 12 residues. V gave up 4 bases and J gave up 4 bases, with 6 bases separating them. CDR3 sequence: CASSRGADTQYF. The CDR3 nucleotides read TGTGCCAGCTCACGGGGGGCAGATACGCAGTATTTT.

This clonotype is medium-sized (0.01 to 0.1%) by share. For a library built for alpha chains, this beta chain is a stray read; little rests on its size. This chain connects TRBV7-2 to TRBJ2-7; TRBD1 matches at 7 bases. The V gene's germline CDR1 is SGHTA and CDR2 FQGNSA. The ends lost 4 bases at V and 2 bases at J; junction bases unmatched: 8. The CDR3 runs 15 residues. The CDR3 region is CASSSPGTVAYEQYF. Here the CDR3 DNA reads TGTGCCAGCAGCTCCCCCGGGACAGTGGCCTACGAGCAGTACTTC. Together with reference TRBV7-2 and TRBJ2-7, the CDR3 gives the full variable domain: GAGVSQSPSNKVTEKGKDVELRCDPISGHTALYWYRQSLGQGLEFLIYFQGNSAPDKSGLPSDRFSAERTGGSVSTLTIQRTQQEDSAVYLCASSSPGTVAYEQYFGPGTRLTVT.

As concerns this clonotype: This beta chain was picked up by a library intended for alpha chains and is off target, so its count carries little meaning. The J gene is TRBJ2-7, the V gene TRBV12-3 or TRBV12-4; 7 bases are shared with TRBD1. V was pared by 3 bases and J by 5 bases, with 7 bases of the junction left unmatched. The CDR3 length is 14 residues. This CDR3 is CASSFRQGVHEQYF. The CDR3 nucleotides are TGTGCCAGCAGTTTCCGGCAGGGGGTCCACGAGCAGTACTTC.

In this sample, this clonotype is medium-sized. Found in a library prepared for alpha chains, this beta chain is an off-target read, and its abundance has little meaning. V and J are TRBV7-2 and TRBJ1-1, with 7 bases lining up with TRBD1. The CDR3 is 14 amino acids. Per germline, CDR1 SGHTA and CDR2 FQGNSA. Trimming took 1 base from V and 1 from J; bases not matched to a gene: 0. The DNA for the CDR3 is TGTGCCAGCAGCTTAGAGGGGGCGAACACTGAAGCTTTCTTT. The encoded protein is CASSLEGANTEAFF.

This clonotype was seen ten or more times. This beta chain turned up in a library designed for alpha chains; as an off-target read, its abundance says little. The chain combines TRBV20-1 with TRBJ1-1; D possibly corresponds to TRBD1 (5 bases). Deletions cut 3 bases from V and 7 bases from J, with 12 bases between. The CDR3 has 12 amino acids. Germline V gives CDR1 DFQATT, CDR2 SNEGSKA (reference sequence). The chain's CDR3 is CSASSGAYEAFF. For the CDR3, the DNA is TGCAGTGCTAGTTCCGGGGCCTATGAAGCTTTCTTT.

This clonotype counts as medium-sized. This beta chain represents an off-target read in a library built for alpha chains; its size is of limited meaning. The chain couples TRBV9 to TRBJ2-7; possibly TRBD1 for D (6 bases). The CDR3 has 16 amino acids. Germline CDR1 SGDLS, CDR2 YYNGEE. Trimming left V 3 bases short and J 2 bases short, with 18 bases between. The CDR3 reads CASSAQGSHKAYEQYF. The DNA of the CDR3 is TGTGCCAGCAGCGCCCAGGGGAGCCATAAAGCCTACGAGCAGTACTTC.

This clonotype is termed medium-sized (0.01 to 0.1%). This beta chain was picked up by a library intended for alpha chains and is off target, so its count carries little meaning. V usage is TRBV20-1 and J usage is TRBJ1-4; weak D call: TRBD1 (5 bases). Looked up from germline, CDR1 is DFQATT and CDR2 is SNEGSKA (reference sequence). The V and J ends lost 5 bases and 14 bases respectively, with 27 bases between them. The CDR3 totals 15 residues. In nucleotides, the CDR3 is TGCAGTGCTCAAGACGCCGGGGACCGGCCCTTACGCCTGTTTTTT. Its protein product is CSAQDAGDRPLRLFF.

At least ten counts were recorded for this clonotype. Within a library made for alpha chains, this beta chain is off target, and its count is uninformative. V usage is TRBV4-1 and J usage is TRBJ2-3; TRBD1 matches 9 bases. The junction had 7 bases not matched to a gene; V was cut back by 6 bases and J by 6 bases. The CDR3 loop spans 14 amino acids. Germline-derived CDR1 and CDR2 are MGHRA and YSYEKL. The CDR3 DNA sequence: TGCGCCAGCAGGAACAGGGGGCGCAGCGATACGCAGTATTTT. This codes for CASRNRGRSDTQYF.

As regards this clonotype: With the library built for alpha chains, this beta chain is off target and its frequency is not meaningful. The rearrangement links TRBV25-1 to TRBJ2-4; D might be TRBD2 (8 bases). The CDR3 totals 13 residues. The V and J ends lost 4 bases and 8 bases respectively, with 12 bases between them. In germline, CDR1 is MGHDK, CDR2 SYGVNS. In DNA form, the CDR3 reads TGTGCCAGCAGTGCGGGAGGGGGCTACATTCAGTACTTC. Protein sequence: CASSAGGGYIQYF.

Sample share makes this clonotype medium-sized (0.01 to 0.1%). With the library built for alpha chains, this beta chain is off target and its frequency is not meaningful. This chain connects TRBV28 to TRBJ1-1; no clear D gene. Germline CDR1 and CDR2: MDHEN and SYDVKM. V was shortened by 2 bases and J by 5 bases, with 9 bases between the two germline ends. The CDR3 consists of 13 residues. Here the CDR3 DNA reads TGTGCCAGCAGTTTAGGGCGACGGACTGAAGCTTTCTTT. Translating it yields CASSLGRRTEAFF. Full variable domain (rest looked up from reference TRBV28 and TRBJ1-1): DVKVTQSSRYLVKRTGEKVFLECVQDMDHENMFWYRQDPGLGLRLIYFSYDVKMKEKGDIPEGYSVSREKKERFSLILESASTNQTSMYLCASSLGRRTEAFFGQGTRLTVV.

About this clonotype: This beta chain is a stray sequence in a library constructed for alpha chains; its clone size is not meaningful. This chain links TRBV6-2 or TRBV6-3 with TRBJ1-5; a weak D match, TRBD1 (6 bases). The CDR3 length is 14 residues. Trimming shortened V by 8 bases and J by 6 bases, and 17 bases separated the two germline ends. The germline V gene encodes CDR1 MNHEY and CDR2 SVGEGT. The CDR3 DNA follows: TGTGCCAGCCGACTACAGGGACGGGGTCAGCCCCAGCATTTT. It translates to CASRLQGRGQPQHF.

Within the sample, this clonotype is medium-sized (0.01 to 0.1%). The library was designed around alpha chains, so this beta chain is a stray read whose abundance carries little weight. V gene TRBV7-9 combines with J gene TRBJ2-1, with D tentatively TRBD1 or TRBD2 (5 bases each). The CDR3 contains 15 residues. V lost 5 bases and J 2 bases, leaving 13 bases between the germline ends. The V gene's germline CDR1 is SEHNR and CDR2 FQNEAQ (reference sequence). In nucleotides, the CDR3 is TGTGCCAGCAGCCCAAGTATGGGGGCCTACAATGAGCAGTTCTTC. It translates to CASSPSMGAYNEQFF.

Worth noting for this clonotype: Because this beta chain is a stray read in a library intended to capture alpha chains, its abundance should not be given much weight. This chain joins TRBV6-2 or TRBV6-3 and TRBJ2-3, with no clear D. Germline assignment: CDR1 MNHEY and CDR2 SVGEGT. V lost 7 bases and J 2 bases, leaving 7 bases between the germline ends. There are 12 residues in the CDR3. DNA of the CDR3: TGTGCCAGCAAGAGAAACACAGATACGCAGTATTTT. Translating gives CASKRNTDTQYF.

This clonotype is medium-sized in the sample. Little can be read into the size of this beta chain, an off-target read in a library designed for alpha chains. The V gene is TRBV5-1, the J gene TRBJ2-7; 8 bases map to TRBD1. Germline assignment: CDR1 SGHRS and CDR2 YFSETQ. The CDR3 covers 14 residues. Unmatched junction bases numbered 6, after V lost 4 bases and J lost 3 bases. CDR3 in amino acids: CASSQRGQGYEQYF. The DNA for the CDR3 is TGCGCCAGCAGCCAAAGAGGACAGGGCTACGAGCAGTACTTC.

This clonotype was picked up many times. Being off target in a library aimed at alpha chains, this beta chain has a size of little meaning. The chain joins TRBV6-6 to TRBJ1-2; 7 nucleotides line up with TRBD1. The trim removed 2 bases at V and 3 bases at J, leaving 3 bases unmatched. Germline CDR1 is MNHNY and CDR2 is SVGAGI (reference sequence). The CDR3 contains 14 residues. The CDR3 protein is CASSYRGRDYGYTF. CDR3 DNA: TGTGCCAGCAGTTACAGGGGGCGCGACTATGGCTACACCTTC.

Within the sample, this clonotype is medium-sized. This beta chain represents an off-target read in a library built for alpha chains; its size is of limited meaning. CDR3 nucleotides: TGCAGCGTTGACGCGGGGATCGACTACGAGCAGTACTTC. Protein: CSVDAGIDYEQYF. The J gene is TRBJ2-7, the V gene TRBV29-1; possibly TRBD2 for D (6 bases). The CDR3 loop spans 13 amino acids. Germline CDR1 reads SQVTM; CDR2 reads ANQGSEA. Deletions cut 3 bases from V and 3 bases from J, with 12 bases between.

This clonotype was counted between two and nine times. This beta chain appears as a stray read in a library generated for alpha chains; its size is not informative. V and J are TRBV12-3 or TRBV12-4 and TRBJ1-5; perhaps TRBD1 as D (6 bases). The V end was cut by 3 bases, the J end by 1 base, with 10 bases between. The CDR3 contains 15 residues. CDR3: CASSLGGLSNQPQHF. As DNA, the CDR3 is TGTGCCAGCAGTTTGGGGGGGCTGAGCAATCAGCCCCAGCATTTT.

This clonotype is deemed medium-sized. This beta chain turned up in a library designed for alpha chains; as an off-target read, its abundance says little. The CDR3 DNA follows: TGTGCCAGCAGCTTAAATTATGGCGGGGATGAGCAGTTCTTC. This sequence encodes CASSLNYGGDEQFF. The chain links TRBV11-2 to TRBJ2-1, with D maybe TRBD2 (6 bases). Trimming removed 2 bases from V and 8 bases from J, with 13 bases in between. CDR1 and CDR2 (germline): SGHAT, FQNNGV. There are 14 residues in the CDR3.

This clonotype was counted ten times or more. Because this beta chain is a stray read in a library intended to capture alpha chains, its abundance should not be given much weight. The chain recombines TRBV7-2 with TRBJ2-7, with TRBD1 matching over 8 bases. Trimming took 5 bases from V and 3 from J; bases not matched to a gene: 12. This CDR3 has 16 residues. Germline assignment: CDR1 SGHTA and CDR2 FQGNSA. CDR3 in DNA: TGTGCCAGCAGCCCCGGGGGAACAGGGGGATTCTACGAGCAGTACTTC. Translated: CASSPGGTGGFYEQYF.

This clonotype was counted at least ten times. With the library built for alpha chains, this beta chain is off target and its frequency is not meaningful. The CDR3 DNA reads TGTGCCAGCAGCCCGAGGGGGGGGGCTGTCCCCCAAGATACGCAGTATTTT. It translates to CASSPRGGAVPQDTQYF. The chain recombines TRBV28 with TRBJ2-3; weak D call: TRBD2 (7 bases). The V gene lost 6 bases and the J gene lost 5 bases, with 24 bases spanning the gap. Per the germline V gene, CDR1 is MDHEN and CDR2 is SYDVKM. The CDR3 sequence is 17 residues long.

This clonotype appeared a few times. The size of this beta chain means little, since it is a stray read in a library made for alpha chains. This chain connects TRBV9 to TRBJ1-1; D is ambiguous. CDR1 is SGDLS and CDR2 is YYNGEE in the germline V gene. CDR3 size: 13 residues. The V end was cut by 5 bases, the J end by 4 bases, with 12 bases between. CDR3 coding DNA: TGTGCCAGCAGTCCCTCGATAGGCACTGAAGCTTTCTTT. Translated: CASSPSIGTEAFF.

By share, this clonotype counts as large. The library was prepared for alpha chains; this beta chain is a stray read, so its frequency means little. The V call is TRBV20-1, the J call TRBJ1-1, with D possibly TRBD1 on 6 matching bases. This CDR3 contains 17 residues. The germline V gene encodes CDR1 DFQATT and CDR2 SNEGSKA (reference sequence). The CDR3 nucleotides read TGCAGCCTTCTGGACAATCGTAGGGGGTTGATGAACACTGAAGCTTTCTTT. It specifies CSLLDNRRGLMNTEAFF.

This clonotype is labeled as medium-sized. This beta chain is a stray sequence in a library constructed for alpha chains; its clone size is not meaningful. The chain uses TRBV7-2 and TRBJ2-1; TRBD2 aligns across 13 bases. The CDR3 covers 16 residues. Losses at the gene ends were 5 bases for V and 5 bases for J; bases not matched to a gene: 6. The V gene's germline CDR1 is SGHTA and CDR2 FQGNSA. The CDR3 reads CASSQTSGGPHNEQFF. In DNA, the CDR3 is TGTGCCAGCAGCCAGACTAGCGGGGGGCCACACAATGAGCAGTTCTTC.

The sample holds many counts of this clonotype. This beta chain is an off-target read within a library intended for alpha chains, so its frequency means little. This chain joins TRBV7-8 and TRBJ1-2; D remains ambiguous. CDR3 length equals 11 residues. Trimming removed 1 base from V and 14 bases from J, with 11 bases in between. The V gene's germline CDR1 is SGHVS and CDR2 FQNEAQ. The CDR3 region has the DNA TGTGCCAGCAGCTTAGATGGGTTAGAAACCTTC. Amino acid sequence: CASSLDGLETF.

This clonotype is medium-sized (0.01 to 0.1%) within its sample. This beta chain represents an off-target read in a library built for alpha chains; its size is of limited meaning. The rearrangement uses TRBV13 and TRBJ2-7; maybe TRBD1 (5 bases). CDR3 length: 18 residues. Trimming took 4 bases from V and 5 from J, leaving 27 bases between them. Germline assignment: CDR1 PRHDT and CDR2 FYEKMQ (reference sequence). The CDR3 is CASSSASTTVRGWDEQYF. The CDR3 DNA reads as TGTGCCAGCAGCTCCGCCTCCACAACCGTAAGGGGTTGGGACGAGCAGTACTTC.